This T cell receptor beta chain was found in a study of immune characterization of retroperitoneal liposarcoma. CDR1 and CDR2 from the germline V gene are SGHTA and FQGNSA. This CDR3 has 14 amino acids. Using its own MiXCR run on the PCR reads, TCRdb lists one record per CDR3 protein. The sample carries roughly 2,300 distinct CDR3 sequences, about half recorded once. Material for sequencing was tumor tissue. The clonotype comes from a female donor with retroperitoneal liposarcoma. The rearrangement uses TRBV7-2 and TRBJ2-5, with 7 bases lining up with TRBD1. The J call may be incorrect, as the DNA end agrees better with TRBJ2-7. CDR3 amino acids: CASSRRQGPYEQYF. The CDR3 DNA reads TGTGCCAGCAGCCGCAGACAGGGCCCCTACGAGCAGTACTTC.